The T cell receptor (beta chain) described here comes from a study of CD8 T cells in ankylosing spondylitis. General observations from the study: Characteristic of ankylosing spondylitis blood, it appeared, was a TCR beta motif comprising about eight highly homologous variants.

TCRdb re-derived calls from the 5' RACE reads in MiXCR, one entry per CDR3 protein. The sample includes about 840,000 distinct CDR3 sequences, 12% of them seen just once. This CDR3 has 14 residues. Trimming left V 4 bases short and J 2 bases short, with 13 bases between. CDR1 and CDR2 (germline): SGHRS, YFSETQ. A remark on this clonotype: Antigen: not known.

The sequencing sample was made of blood, either unsorted or a sorted T cell fraction (not recorded which). This receptor was taken from a male donor with ankylosing spondylitis. This rearrangement joins TRBV5-1 to TRBJ2-7, with TRBD1 as a possible D gene (6 bases). CDR3 DNA sequence: TGCGCCAGCAGCATCGACAGGTCCCCCTACGAGCAGTACTTC. Translated, it gives CASSIDRSPYEQYF.